This TCR beta chain emerged from a study of OX40 agonist ivuxolimab in advanced cancers. Broadly, across the study: Ivuxolimab was a fully human IgG2 agonistic monoclonal antibody targeting the costimulatory receptor OX40 (CD134). Intravenous ivuxolimab was administered to patients every 2 weeks at six dose levels: 0.01, 0.1, 0.3, 1.5, 3 and 10 mg/kg. Among the roughly 50 dose-escalation patients, around 19 had hepatocellular carcinoma, 15 or so melanoma, 9 renal cell carcinoma and 9 head and neck cancer. In the dose-escalation cohort, roughly 80% of patients were male, and the mean age was approximately 55 years, with a range of about 23 to 80. Prior anti-PD-1, anti-PD-L1 or anti-CTLA-4 therapy was permitted, and checkpoint inhibitors had been received by approximately 39% of dose-escalation patients. Partial responses occurred in three dose-escalation patients, of whom one had hepatocellular carcinoma and two had cutaneous melanoma. Peripheral TCRbeta sequencing aimed to test whether ivuxolimab altered TCR sequence diversity and caused clonal T-cell expansion. The monotherapy dose-escalation portion (N of about 50 patients) of the phase I ivuxolimab trial is reported in the paper. Study-wide findings and limitations: At doses of 0.1 to 3.0 mg/kg, clonal expansion of both CD4+ and CD8+ blood T cells was observed from baseline to week 6. In the 0.1-3.0 mg/kg groups, partial responders were among the patients with the lowest normalized peripheral clonal expansion, particularly in CD8+ T cells. On average, CD8+ T cells showed more expanded clones than CD4+ T cells after ivuxolimab. The antigen specificity of the peripheral T cells that underwent clonal expansion was not determined. Low levels of normalized T-cell clonal expansion were also seen in some patients who did not respond.

Patients with a history of autoimmune disease or receiving systemic immunosuppression were excluded from the trial. Peripheral blood for TCR sequencing was collected from all dose cohorts at baseline, on cycle 4 day 1, and on cycle 7 day 1. The samples were taken from a phase I, first-in-human, multicenter, open-label dose-escalation trial of ivuxolimab. The trial enrolled adults with locally advanced or metastatic head and neck squamous cell, hepatocellular, melanoma or renal cell carcinoma. Before TCR sequencing, CD4+ T cells and CD8+ T cells from peripheral blood were sorted into separate populations. For sequencing of the TCRbeta CDR3 region, genomic DNA was extracted from the sorted cells. The immunoSEQ Assay was used for sequencing of TCRbeta CDR3 regions. TCRdb re-hosts the immuneACCESS table, in-frame sequences only. Its copies lack some clones; in the studies checked, an unresolved V gene accounts for under half of them, and the cause for the rest is not known. This sample lists approximately 61,000 clones; about 89% were detected once. The ten largest clones add up to 15% to 20% of the sample.

In regard to this clone: Its antigen remains unidentified. Qualities for individual bases were not recorded, and no much larger clone is one base off.

The germline V gene (reference sequence) provides CDR1 SGHAT and CDR2 FQDESV. There are 17 amino acids in the CDR3, from cysteine to phenylalanine inclusive. The retained sequence is limited to the CDR3, 51 bases, with the frame set at the first base. Trimming removed 1 base from V and 3 bases from J; the gene matches leave 3 bases unexplained. Sequencing used CD4+ or CD8+ T cells sorted from blood, obtained in a trial of the OX40 agonist ivuxolimab. The TCR was taken from an adult with an advanced solid tumor such as melanoma, head and neck, liver or kidney cancer. The chain joins TRBV11-1 to TRBJ2-1; TRBD2 matches 13 bases in the middle. The DNA is TGTGCCAGCAGCTTAGGGACTAGCGGGGGCTTCTACAATGAGCAGTTCTTC. Translated, this is CASSLGTSGGFYNEQFF.